Each of the 18 T cell receptor beta chains below was sequenced from the same sample in a study of cytomegalovirus exposure and HLA in healthy donors. The PCR made use of 60 Vbeta and 13 Jbeta primers. Here immunoSEQ multiplex PCR was the method, and the copy in TCRdb shows in-frame clones only, minus some. Of 120,000 to 150,000 clones listed, about a tenth are singletons. Material for sequencing was PBMCs. The receptors come from a male donor in good health and CMV-seronegative.

This clone came up a few times. The chain carries TRBV7-6 and TRBJ2-3, with a weak D call TRBD2 (5 bases). Per germline, CDR1 SGHVS and CDR2 FNYEAQ. V was cut by 0 bases and J by 5 bases, with 12 bases left in between. The CDR3 is 15 amino acids. The CDR3 loop is CASSLAFGLLDTQYF. CDR3 nucleotides: TGTGCCAGCAGCTTAGCCTTTGGACTCTTAGATACGCAGTATTTT.

On this clone itself: Other DNA sequences within the sample encode an identical CDR3. The chain links TRBV5-1 to TRBJ1-2, with a weak D call TRBD1 (5 bases). The V gene lost 0 bases and the J gene lost 2 bases, with 11 bases spanning the gap. CDR3 length equals 15 residues. Germline CDR1 reads SGHRS; CDR2 reads YFSETQ. The CDR3 sequence is CASSLDRTPNYGYTF. Written as DNA, the CDR3 is TGCGCCAGCAGCTTGGACAGGACCCCAAACTATGGCTACACCTTC.

This clone was recorded a few times. The V and J genes are TRBV5-6 and TRBJ1-2; D remains unclear. Germline CDR1 SGHDT, CDR2 YYEEEE. The CDR3 covers 13 residues. Trimming left V 4 bases short and J 3 bases short, with 10 bases between. This CDR3 is CASSGRRHYGYTF. The CDR3 bases are TGTGCCAGCAGCGGGAGGCGTCACTATGGCTACACCTTC.

This clone was detected a few times. This sequence joins TRBV5-6 and TRBJ2-3, with a possible D match to TRBD2 (6 bases). With 5 bases removed from V and 8 bases from J, the gap between germline ends came to 24 bases. CDR1 SGHDT and CDR2 YYEEEE come from the germline V gene. This CDR3 region has 16 residues. This CDR3 reads CASSLMGGTLSGTQYF. CDR3 coding DNA: TGTGCCAGCAGTTTGATGGGGGGAACCCTCTCCGGTACGCAGTATTTT.

Only a few counts were recorded for this clone. V and J are TRBV7-9 and TRBJ1-1; D remains ambiguous. V lost 5 bases and J lost 3, with 22 bases in between. This CDR3 is 17 amino acids long. Germline CDR1 reads SEHNR; CDR2 reads FQNEAQ (reference sequence). This CDR3 reads CASSRPMGLGSYTEAFF. The CDR3 coding sequence is TGTGCCAGCAGCCGTCCCATGGGCCTTGGGTCGTACACTGAAGCTTTCTTT.

This clone came up a few times. The chain has TRBV2 and TRBJ1-2; TRBD1 is a possible D gene (6 bases). Germline assignment: CDR1 SNHLY and CDR2 FYNNEI. The CDR3 has 14 residues. Trimming took 11 bases from V and 0 from J, leaving 16 bases between them. The CDR3, as DNA: TGTGCCGGTAGACAGGCCGCAACTAACTATGGCTACACCTTC. This encodes CAGRQAATNYGYTF.

This clone occurred a few times. V usage is TRBV2 and J usage is TRBJ2-2, with 16 bases matching TRBD2. V lost 7 bases, J lost 3 bases, and 5 bases stayed unmatched. Germline CDR1 is SNHLY and CDR2 is FYNNEI. There are 17 residues in the CDR3. The CDR3 reads CASIGTSGRAYTGELFF. DNA for the CDR3: TGTGCCAGCATTGGGACTAGCGGGAGGGCCTACACCGGGGAGCTGTTTTTT.

The table lists this clone with a few counts. V gene TRBV2 combines with J gene TRBJ1-3; a weak D match, TRBD1 (5 bases). CDR1 and CDR2 (germline): SNHLY, FYNNEI. V was trimmed by 6 bases and J by 8 bases, leaving 20 bases between them. The CDR3 is 15 amino acids. CDR3 bases: TGTGCCAGCAGCGAGCGGGAACCCCCCAGGGACACCATATATTTT. Translation gives CASSEREPPRDTIYF.

The chain carries TRBV11-3 and TRBJ2-1; 7 bases match TRBD2. This CDR3 has 13 residues. In germline, CDR1 is SGHNT, CDR2 YENEEA. V trimming: 5 bases; J trimming: 14 bases; junction bases outside the gene matches: 12. The CDR3 region has the DNA TGTGCCAGCAGCCTTGGACTAGACGTAATTAAGTTCTTC. Amino acid sequence: CASSLGLDVIKFF.

This clone has more than one count but fewer than ten. The rearrangement links TRBV6-5 to TRBJ2-3; 7 bases map to TRBD1. The junction had 6 bases not matched to a gene; V was cut back by 6 bases and J by 0 bases. The CDR3 has 15 residues. Germline V gene sequence: CDR1 MNHEY, CDR2 SVGAGI. CDR3 DNA: TGTGCCAGCAGGCGACAGGGACCTAGCACAGATACGCAGTATTTT. It translates to CASRRQGPSTDTQYF.

The chain has TRBV9 and TRBJ2-1; 13 nucleotides line up with TRBD2. V lost 3 bases to trimming and J lost 7 bases; unmatched junction nucleotides: 7. The CDR3 has 16 amino acids. Germline V lookup: CDR1 SGDLS, CDR2 YYNGEE. CDR3 loop: CASSEGLAGLRNEQFF. CDR3 DNA sequence: TGTGCCAGCAGCGAGGGACTAGCGGGGCTCAGGAATGAGCAGTTCTTC.

The sample holds a few counts of this clone. The chain is built from TRBV18 and TRBJ1-1; 7 bases agree with TRBD1. Germline CDR1 reads KGHSH; CDR2 reads LQKENI. The CDR3 extends over 14 amino acids. The J segment lost 3 bases and the V segment lost 4 bases, leaving 5 bases of the junction unmatched. CDR3 in amino acids: CASSLSDRDTEAFF. DNA for the CDR3: TGTGCCAGCTCACTCTCAGACAGGGACACTGAAGCTTTCTTT. Full variable domain (outside the CDR3, taken from reference TRBV18 and TRBJ1-1): NAGVMQNPRHLVRRRGQEARLRCSPMKGHSHVYWYRQLPEEGLKFMVYLQKENIIDESGMPKERFSAEFPKEGPSILRIQQVVRGDSAAYFCASSLSDRDTEAFFGQGTRLTVV.

The rearrangement uses TRBV5-1 and TRBJ2-1; 7 bases match TRBD1. Germline V lookup: CDR1 SGHRS, CDR2 YFSETQ. J lost 7 bases, V lost 2 bases, and 6 bases had no gene match. CDR3 length: 14 residues. The CDR3 DNA follows: TGCGCCAGCAGCTTTTTACAGGGGATAAATGAGCAGTTCTTC. This sequence encodes CASSFLQGINEQFF.

This sequence joins TRBV6-5 and TRBJ1-1; D is uncertain. Germline CDR1 reads MNHEY; CDR2 reads SVGAGI. V was cut by 8 bases and J by 2 bases, with 12 bases left in between. The CDR3 sequence is 13 residues long. CDR3 DNA sequence: TGTGCCAGCGAGCAAGGCGGAAACACTGAAGCTTTCTTT. Translation gives CASEQGGNTEAFF.

This clone came up a few times. The chain combines TRBV28 with TRBJ2-3; possibly TRBD2 for D (6 bases). Germline loops: CDR1 MDHEN, CDR2 SYDVKM. The CDR3 is 13 residues long. V dropped 10 bases and J dropped 3 bases, with 14 bases sitting between them. This CDR3 reads CATCGGNTDTQYF. The CDR3 DNA reads as TGTGCCACCTGCGGCGGGAATACAGATACGCAGTATTTT.

The rearrangement uses TRBV6-5 and TRBJ2-3; the D gene is possibly TRBD1 (6 bases). CDR3 length: 14 amino acids. V dropped 0 bases and J dropped 4 bases, with 8 bases sitting between them. Germline-derived CDR1 and CDR2 are MNHEY and SVGAGI. This CDR3 is CASSYSSGADTQYF. In nucleotides, the CDR3 is TGTGCCAGCAGTTACTCGTCAGGGGCAGATACGCAGTATTTT.

A few counts support this clone. V gene TRBV29-1 combines with J gene TRBJ1-2; 8 positions match TRBD1. CDR1 and CDR2 from the germline V gene are SQVTM and ANQGSEA. J was trimmed by 3 bases and V by 6 bases; bases with no gene match: 9. This CDR3 is 14 amino acids long. The CDR3 reads CSVADRGIDYGYTF. The CDR3 DNA reads TGCAGCGTGGCTGACAGGGGAATAGACTATGGCTACACCTTC.

This clone was seen more than once but under ten times. V gene TRBV5-4 combines with J gene TRBJ1-4, with D perhaps TRBD1 (5 bases). The CDR3 consists of 14 residues. V was shortened by 0 bases and J by 10 bases, with 13 bases between the two germline ends. Looked up from germline, CDR1 is SGHNT and CDR2 is YYREEE (reference sequence). CDR3 amino acids: CASSLDPGDGKLFF. CDR3 nucleotide sequence: TGTGCCAGCAGCTTGGACCCGGGGGATGGAAAACTGTTTTTT. The full variable domain, with the rest looked up from reference TRBV5-4 and TRBJ1-4, is ETGVTQSPTHLIKTRGQQVTLRCSSQSGHNTVSWYQQALGQGPQFIFQYYREEENGRGNFPPRFSGLQFPNYSSELNVNALELDDSALYLCASSLDPGDGKLFFGSGTQLSVL.